A single sample is the source of the 8 T cell receptor beta chains below, sequenced in a study of T-cell memory formation after mild COVID-19 (dated by TCRdb to the early 2020s). Library generation was performed with 5' RACE. Sequencing relied on an Illumina NovaSeq 6000. In TCRdb, the public reads were trimmed at Q25 with fastp and aligned with MiXCR, with productive beta chains retained. Records with the same CDR3 protein are collapsed into one entry carrying the most frequent genes and DNA. This sample comprises roughly 600,000 distinct CDR3 sequences, about a sixth of them detected only once. The ten largest make up 12% of the sample. The sample was PBMCs or a T cell subset sorted from them (not recorded which). These receptors were collected from an adult woman who had mild COVID-19 (a few samples of this study predate the infection). The sample titles of this study are shuffled in the database, so cell type and time point are left out; the donor was told from shared clones.

The table lists this clonotype with a few counts. CDR3: CASPVGAARTHSTDTQYF. The CDR3 DNA follows: TGCGCCAGCCCTGTCGGGGCCGCCAGGACTCATAGCACAGATACGCAGTATTTT. V usage is TRBV10-1 and J usage is TRBJ2-3, with D tentatively TRBD1 or TRBD2 (5 bases each). This CDR3 spans 18 amino acids. Trimming pared 8 bases from V and 0 bases from J, leaving 24 bases between. CDR1 and CDR2 (germline): WNHNN, SYGVQD (reference sequence).

The chain joins TRBV20-1 to TRBJ2-4; D may correspond to TRBD1 or TRBD2 (5 bases each). The V and J ends lost 1 base and 6 bases respectively, with 16 bases between them. Germline CDR1 is DFQATT and CDR2 is SNEGSKA (reference sequence). This CDR3 has 15 residues. The CDR3 reads CSARVLPGTTNIQYF. For the CDR3, the DNA is TGCAGTGCTAGAGTCCTACCAGGGACGACAAACATTCAGTACTTC.

The chain recombines TRBV5-6 with TRBJ1-5; 9 nucleotides line up with TRBD1. This CDR3 has 17 residues. CDR1 and CDR2 from the germline V gene are SGHDT and YYEEEE. The V gene end was trimmed by 2 bases and the J gene end by 1 base; junction bases not matched to a gene: 7. The CDR3 region has the DNA TGTGCCAGCAGCTTCGGGACAGGGCGAAGGAGCAATCAGCCCCAGCATTTT. Translating it yields CASSFGTGRRSNQPQHF.

The chain is built from TRBV7-7 and TRBJ2-5; D possibly corresponds to TRBD1 (5 bases). V shed 2 bases and J shed 2 bases, with 15 bases lying between them. Germline lookup yields CDR1 SSHAT and CDR2 FNYEAQ (reference sequence). The CDR3 contains 16 residues. The CDR3 protein is CASSLIRRTGQETQYF. The CDR3 DNA sequence: TGTGCCAGCAGCTTAATCCGGCGAACAGGACAAGAGACCCAGTACTTC.

The rearrangement joins TRBV14 to TRBJ2-1; D gene unclear. This CDR3 has 14 residues. The V and J ends lost 3 bases and 7 bases respectively, with 13 bases between them. In germline, CDR1 is SGHDN, CDR2 FVKESK. As DNA, the CDR3 is TGTGCCAGCAGCCAGCAAAAGAGCTTGAATGAGCAGTTCTTC. This codes for CASSQQKSLNEQFF.

The J gene is TRBJ1-3, the V gene TRBV4-1; TRBD1 aligns across 8 bases. This CDR3 is built from 16 residues. With V trimmed by 4 bases and J by 4 bases, 9 bases remained unmatched. From germline, CDR1 is MGHRA and CDR2 YSYEKL. The chain's CDR3 is CASSLGGQALGNTIYF. The CDR3 DNA is TGCGCCAGCAGCCTAGGGGGACAGGCGCTCGGAAACACCATATATTTT.

The table lists this clonotype with a few counts. This chain uses TRBV7-9 with TRBJ2-7; D is ambiguous. Germline V gene lookup returns CDR1 SEHNR and CDR2 FQNEAQ (reference sequence). Deletions cut 4 bases from V and 7 bases from J, with 8 bases between. This CDR3 has 11 amino acids. The CDR3 loop reads CASSSQEEQYF. CDR3 bases: TGTGCCAGCAGCTCCCAAGAAGAGCAGTACTTC. Full variable domain (missing parts from reference TRBV7-9 and TRBJ2-7): DTGVSQNPRHKITKRGQNVTFRCDPISEHNRLYWYRQTLGQGPEFLTYFQNEAQLEKSRLLSDRFSAERPKGSFSTLEIQRTEQGDSAMYLCASSSQEEQYFGPGTRLTVT.

CDR3 nucleotide sequence: TGTGCCAGCAGCTTAGCGGGAGGCGGCTCTAACTATGGCTACACCTTC. Protein product: CASSLAGGGSNYGYTF. The chain employs TRBV7-2 and TRBJ1-2, with D uncertain. The CDR3 is 16 residues long. Germline loops: CDR1 SGHTA, CDR2 FQGNSA. The V and J ends lost 0 bases and 0 bases respectively, with 11 bases between them.